Detailed here is one T cell receptor (beta chain). The data are from a study of blood T cell repertoires in COVID-19. Study at large: Specimens from acute and convalescent COVID-19 originated in the United States, Italy and Spain.

Original data processing: Estimated nucleated cell counts came from reference gene primer amplification. Here immunoSEQ multiplex PCR was the method, and the copy in TCRdb shows in-frame clones only, minus some. Clone size and the V and J calls come from that table; the DNA yielded D and trimming. The sample includes roughly 300,000 clones, approximately 81% seen only once; the top ten take around 3%. CDR3 length: 13 amino acids. Germline CDR1 and CDR2: ENHRY and SYGVKD. V lost 10 bases to trimming and J lost 5 bases, with 17 bases between them. Sequencing input: peripheral blood. The chain joins TRBV10-3 to TRBJ1-1; D is possibly TRBD1 (5 bases). This sequence originates from a woman aged 55-69 years with active or convalescent COVID-19. CDR3 residues: CATNRGGITEAFF. The CDR3 DNA is TGTGCCACAAATCGGGGGGGAATAACTGAAGCTTTCTTT.